Listed below are T cell receptor beta chains from one sample, sequenced in a study of post-analysis software for immune sequencing data. Each CDR3 protein gets one entry after TCRdb re-called the PCR reads with MiXCR. The table shows hundreds of thousands of distinct CDR3 sequences, with around 40% occurring only once. Sequencing was performed on blood. The receptors come from a girl aged 10 to 17 with multiple sclerosis. The CDR3 runs from the conserved cysteine through the conserved F or W. A D gene is named only where the DNA matches it firmly. Some rows have no size entry. The others give once, few or many, or a class for an expanded clone.

clone size: NA; V gene: TRBV20-1; D gene: TRBD2; J gene: TRBJ2-3; CDR3 protein: CSADQELAGDTDTQYF; CDR3 DNA: TGCAGTGCTGACCAAGAGCTAGCGGGGGACACAGATACGCAGTATTTT
clone size: few; V gene: TRBV7-9; D gene: NA; J gene: TRBJ2-1; CDR3 protein: CASSLAGPQFF; CDR3 DNA: TGTGCCAGCAGCTTAGCGGGGCCGCAGTTCTTC
clone size: few; V gene: TRBV5-1; D gene: TRBD2; J gene: TRBJ2-1; CDR3 protein: CASSLVRLAGYNEQFF; CDR3 DNA: TGCGCCAGCAGCTTGGTTCGACTAGCGGGGTACAATGAGCAGTTCTTC
clone size: many; V gene: TRBV7-3; D gene: TRBD2; J gene: TRBJ2-7; CDR3 protein: CASSIAGSYEQYF; CDR3 DNA: TGTGCCAGCAGTATAGCGGGGTCCTACGAGCAGTACTTC
clone size: NA; V gene: TRBV2; D gene: TRBD1; J gene: TRBJ2-5; CDR3 protein: CASRGTGSETQYF; CDR3 DNA: TGTGCCAGCAGGGGGACAGGGTCGGAGACCCAGTACTTC
clone size: few; V gene: TRBV6-6; D gene: TRBD2; J gene: TRBJ2-1; CDR3 protein: CASSQGTSPYNEQFF; CDR3 DNA: TGTGCCAGCAGTCAAGGGACTAGCCCGTACAATGAGCAGTTCTTC
clone size: NA; V gene: TRBV14; D gene: NA; J gene: TRBJ2-1; CDR3 protein: CASSLHLEQFF; CDR3 DNA: TGTGCCAGCAGCCTCCATCTTGAGCAGTTCTTC
clone size: few; V gene: TRBV28; D gene: NA; J gene: TRBJ1-6; CDR3 protein: CASSSRVDNSPLHF; CDR3 DNA: TGTGCCAGCAGTTCAAGGGTAGATAATTCACCCCTCCACTTT
clone size: NA; V gene: TRBV20-1; D gene: TRBD1; J gene: TRBJ2-1; CDR3 protein: CSASGTGAYNEQFF; CDR3 DNA: TGCAGTGCCTCTGGGACAGGGGCCTACAATGAGCAGTTCTTC
clone size: NA; V gene: TRBV20-1; D gene: TRBD2; J gene: TRBJ2-4; CDR3 protein: CSTRTTSGRAPIQYF; CDR3 DNA: TGCAGTACTAGAACGACTAGCGGGAGGGCACCCATTCAGTACTTC
clone size: few; V gene: TRBV7-2; D gene: TRBD2; J gene: TRBJ2-5; CDR3 protein: CASSYRLAGEETQYF; CDR3 DNA: TGTGCCAGCAGCTACCGGCTAGCGGGAGAAGAGACCCAGTACTTC
clone size: NA; V gene: TRBV20-1; D gene: TRBD1; J gene: TRBJ2-7; CDR3 protein: CSAMADRGCEQYF; CDR3 DNA: TGCAGTGCTATGGCGGACAGGGGCTGCGAGCAGTACTTC
clone size: NA; V gene: TRBV7-2; D gene: NA; J gene: TRBJ2-5; CDR3 protein: CASSLGPAPQETQYF; CDR3 DNA: TGTGCCAGCAGCTTAGGTCCCGCCCCGCAAGAGACCCAGTACTTC
clone size: NA; V gene: TRBV9; D gene: TRBD2; J gene: TRBJ2-2; CDR3 protein: CASSVLSGVNTGELFF; CDR3 DNA: TGTGCCAGCAGCGTACTTAGCGGGGTGAACACCGGGGAGCTGTTTTTT
clone size: NA; V gene: TRBV14; D gene: TRBD1; J gene: TRBJ1-2; CDR3 protein: CASSHWDRGGYTF; CDR3 DNA: TGTGCCAGCAGCCACTGGGACAGGGGCGGCTACACCTTC
clone size: few; V gene: TRBV5-6; D gene: NA; J gene: TRBJ2-3; CDR3 protein: CASSDNADTQYF; CDR3 DNA: TGTGCCAGCAGCGATAACGCAGATACGCAGTATTTT
clone size: few; V gene: TRBV5-1; D gene: TRBD2; J gene: TRBJ2-1; CDR3 protein: CASSGQTSGSGNEQFF; CDR3 DNA: TGCGCCAGCAGCGGACAGACTAGCGGGAGCGGCAATGAGCAGTTCTTC